This T cell receptor (beta chain) was sequenced in a study of control samples from healthy donors and cancer patients (dated by TCRdb to about 2020). Library prep was done by the immunoSEQ multiplex PCR assay. Drawn from immuneACCESS, this table holds only the in-frame rearrangements with V and J called that TCRdb kept. Clones are partly lost; checked studies trace under half to an unresolved V gene and leave the rest unexplained. The sample table lists 120,000 or so clones, roughly 91% of them with a count of one. The ten largest make up 7% to 10% of the sample. Concerning this clone itself: Its antigen is currently not known. Per-base quality was not reported, and no clone a single base away is much larger than it.

The CDR3 runs 15 amino acids, cysteine and phenylalanine included. Only the CDR3 DNA stays, 45 bases, in frame from base 1. CDR1 WSHSY and CDR2 SAAADI were looked up in the germline V gene. V is clipped by 2 bases and J by 8 bases, and the sequence between their germline boundaries is 13 bases long. The chain is assembled from TRBV10-2 and TRBJ1-6; a confident D gene designation cannot be given. The clonotype originates from a man between 40 and 49 years old in good health. The material sequenced was blood. The DNA sequence is as follows: TGCGCCAGCAGTGAGAAAGTTTTGAGGGATTCACCCCTCCACTTT. Translated, this is CASSEKVLRDSPLHF.